This TCR beta chain comes out of a study of read filtering for tumor transcriptome and immune sequencing. Study-level information: TCR-mapped reads were about 4 to 11 million with IR-seq versus roughly 80 to 1,300 with RNA-seq.

CDR3 size: 15 residues. Germline V gene data show CDR1 as MDHEN and CDR2 as SYDVKM. V shed 6 bases, J shed 7 bases, and the junction held 12 bases outside the gene matches. Bone marrow was sampled from every patient at the time of active disease. The library was built from 400 to 500 ng RNA with molecular barcoded adaptors for alpha/delta and beta/gamma chains. MiXCR, applied by TCRdb to the reads, yields one record per CDR3 protein. The sample yields about 38,000 distinct CDR3 sequences, roughly 13% seen once. The rearrangement joins TRBV28 to TRBJ2-7; TRBD1 aligns across 10 bases. The source is a donor at least 40 years old with multiple myeloma. Sequenced input: a population of CD138-negative cells sorted from bone marrow. DNA for the CDR3: TGTGCCAGCAGCCCCGGGACAGGGGTCTACAATGAGCAGTACTTC. This sequence encodes CASSPGTGVYNEQYF.